This T cell receptor (beta chain) was captured in a study of blood T cell repertoires in COVID-19. Overall study context: Nucleic acid was either cDNA or gDNA, and it came from T cells, B-cell-depleted T cells, or PBMCs.

Here immunoSEQ multiplex PCR was the method, and the copy in TCRdb shows in-frame clones only, minus some. The repertoire holds 450,000 or so clones, with 75% to 90% as singletons. Followed longitudinally, the Seattle patients had been enrolled during active infection. V gave up 4 bases and J gave up 6 bases; unmatched junction bases: 4. The CDR3 runs to 15 residues. Per the germline V gene, CDR1 is SGHRS and CDR2 is YFSETQ. The sequencing input was peripheral blood. The chain couples TRBV5-1 to TRBJ2-3, with 14 bases fitting TRBD2. The receptor comes from a man between 18 and 29 years old with COVID-19, enrolled during active disease. The CDR3 DNA sequence: TGCGCCAGCAGCCCCCGGACTAGCGGGAGGGATACGCAGTATTTT. Amino acids: CASSPRTSGRDTQYF.